This T cell receptor (beta chain) was sequenced during a study of T cell repertoires in cytomegalovirus infection. The V gene's germline CDR1 is MDHEN and CDR2 SYDVKM. Trimming pared 3 bases from V and 5 bases from J, leaving 13 bases between. The CDR3 has 14 amino acids. Comment on this clonotype: The antigen is unknown.

Study-level findings and limits: It was HLA-C-restricted CMV-specific TCR beta clonotypes that dominated the response ex vivo.

TCRdb re-called the reads through MiXCR, storing one row per CDR3 protein. The repertoire consists of about 920,000 distinct CDR3 sequences, with approximately 33% occurring once and the leading ten covering about an eighth. The starting material was cultured CD8+ T cells from PBMCs, obtained from culture after CMV antigen stimulation. This rearrangement joins TRBV28 to TRBJ1-2, with D tentatively TRBD1 (5 bases). This clonotype was sampled from a human donor in good health (CMV status not recorded). Some clones in this sample may be carry-over from other donors' samples. CDR3 region: CASSFVRALYGYTF. Here the CDR3 DNA reads TGTGCCAGCAGTTTCGTCAGGGCCTTATATGGCTACACCTTC.